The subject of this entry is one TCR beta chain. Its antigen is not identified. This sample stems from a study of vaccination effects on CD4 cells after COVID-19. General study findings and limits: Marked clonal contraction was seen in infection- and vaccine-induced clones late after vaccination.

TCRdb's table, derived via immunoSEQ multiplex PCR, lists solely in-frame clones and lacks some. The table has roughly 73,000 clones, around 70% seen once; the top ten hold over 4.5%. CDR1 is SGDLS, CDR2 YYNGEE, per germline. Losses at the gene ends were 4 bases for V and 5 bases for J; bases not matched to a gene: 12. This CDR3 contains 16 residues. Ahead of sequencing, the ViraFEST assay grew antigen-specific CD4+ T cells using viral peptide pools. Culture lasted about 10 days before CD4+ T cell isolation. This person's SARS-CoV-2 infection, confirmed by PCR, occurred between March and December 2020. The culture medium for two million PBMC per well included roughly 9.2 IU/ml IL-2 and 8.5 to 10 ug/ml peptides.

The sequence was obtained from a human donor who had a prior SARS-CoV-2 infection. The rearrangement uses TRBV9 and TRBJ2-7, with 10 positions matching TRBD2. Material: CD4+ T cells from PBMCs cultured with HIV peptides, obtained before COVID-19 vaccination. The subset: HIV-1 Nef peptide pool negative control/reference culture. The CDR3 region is CASSLLAGSLRDEQYF. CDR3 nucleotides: TGTGCCAGCAGCCTACTAGCGGGAAGTTTGAGGGACGAGCAGTACTTC.